This entry describes one T cell receptor (beta chain). Its specificity is not known. PCR involved 60 Vbeta and 13 Jbeta primers. TCRdb keeps only in-frame clones here, not all; method: immunoSEQ multiplex PCR. The data hold 65,000 or so clones, with approximately 82% observed a single time. Unrecorded immune exposure was likely among donors, who were nominally healthy when sampled. The data belong to a study of cytomegalovirus exposure and HLA in healthy donors. Overall study findings and caveats: A few CMV-associated chains were confirmed in vitro to be specific for CMV antigens. The study recorded 164 TCR beta chains that were cytomegalovirus-associated. CMV serostatus alone was available as immune exposure information.

Sample: PBMCs. The TCR originated in a girl under 18 in good health and CMV-seropositive.

The CDR3: CAYEKRGGTDTQYF. The DNA of the CDR3 is TGTGCCTACGAGAAGCGGGGGGGCACAGATACGCAGTATTTT. V is TRBV30 and J is TRBJ2-3, with TRBD2 identical over 9 bases. The CDR3 runs 14 residues. CDR1 is GTSNPN and CDR2 is SVGIG in the germline V gene (reference sequence). V lost 7 bases and J lost 1; bases outside the gene matches: 6.